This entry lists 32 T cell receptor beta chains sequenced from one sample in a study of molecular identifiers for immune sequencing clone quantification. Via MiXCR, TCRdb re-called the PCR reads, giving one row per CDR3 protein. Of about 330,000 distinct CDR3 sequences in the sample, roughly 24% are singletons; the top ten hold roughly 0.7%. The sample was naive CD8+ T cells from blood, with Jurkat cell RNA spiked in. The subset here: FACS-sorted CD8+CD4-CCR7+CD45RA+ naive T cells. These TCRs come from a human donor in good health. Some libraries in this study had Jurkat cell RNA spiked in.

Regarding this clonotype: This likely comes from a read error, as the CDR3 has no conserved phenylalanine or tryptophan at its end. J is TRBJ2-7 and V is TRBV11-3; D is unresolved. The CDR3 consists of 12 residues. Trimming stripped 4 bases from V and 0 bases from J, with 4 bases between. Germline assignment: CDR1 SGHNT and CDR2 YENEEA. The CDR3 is CASSSNSYEQYL. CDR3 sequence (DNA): TGTGCCAGCAGCTCGAACTCCTACGAGCAGTACTTA.

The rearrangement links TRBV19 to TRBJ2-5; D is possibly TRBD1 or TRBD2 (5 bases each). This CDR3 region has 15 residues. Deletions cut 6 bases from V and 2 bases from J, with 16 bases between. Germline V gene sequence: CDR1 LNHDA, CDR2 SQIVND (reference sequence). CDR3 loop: CASSGTESLQETQYF. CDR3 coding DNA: TGTGCCAGTAGCGGGACCGAGAGTCTTCAAGAGACCCAGTACTTC.

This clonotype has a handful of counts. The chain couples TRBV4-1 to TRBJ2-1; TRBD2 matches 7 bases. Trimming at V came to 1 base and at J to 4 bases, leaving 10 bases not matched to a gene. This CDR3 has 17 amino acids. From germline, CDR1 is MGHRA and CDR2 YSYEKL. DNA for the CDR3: TGCGCCAGCAGCCAAGGTGGGCTAGCGGAGTTTTACAATGAGCAGTTCTTC. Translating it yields CASSQGGLAEFYNEQFF.

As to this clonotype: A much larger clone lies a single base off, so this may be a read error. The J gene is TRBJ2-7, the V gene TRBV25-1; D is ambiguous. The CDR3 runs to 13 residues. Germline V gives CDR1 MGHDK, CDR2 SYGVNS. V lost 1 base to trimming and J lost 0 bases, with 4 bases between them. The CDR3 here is CASSESRSYEQYF. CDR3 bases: TGTGCCAGCAGTGAATCTCGCTCCTACGAGCAGTACTTC.

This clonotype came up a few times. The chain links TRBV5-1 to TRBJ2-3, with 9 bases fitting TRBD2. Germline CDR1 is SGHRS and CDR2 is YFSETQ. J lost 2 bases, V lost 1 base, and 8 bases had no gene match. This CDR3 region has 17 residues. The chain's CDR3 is CASSLPRLAEATDTQYF. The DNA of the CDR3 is TGCGCCAGCAGCTTGCCACGACTAGCGGAAGCCACAGATACGCAGTATTTT.

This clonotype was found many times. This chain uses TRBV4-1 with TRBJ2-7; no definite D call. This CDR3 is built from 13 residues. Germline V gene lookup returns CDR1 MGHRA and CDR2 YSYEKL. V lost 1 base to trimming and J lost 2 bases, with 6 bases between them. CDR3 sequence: CASSQVRAYEQYF. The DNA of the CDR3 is TGCGCCAGCAGCCAAGTAAGGGCCTACGAGCAGTACTTC.

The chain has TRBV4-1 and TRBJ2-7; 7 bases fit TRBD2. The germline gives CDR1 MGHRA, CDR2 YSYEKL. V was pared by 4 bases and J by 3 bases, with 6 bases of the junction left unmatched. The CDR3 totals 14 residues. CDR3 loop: CASSPKSGGYEQYF. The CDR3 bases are TGCGCCAGCAGCCCGAAGTCGGGAGGCTACGAGCAGTACTTC.

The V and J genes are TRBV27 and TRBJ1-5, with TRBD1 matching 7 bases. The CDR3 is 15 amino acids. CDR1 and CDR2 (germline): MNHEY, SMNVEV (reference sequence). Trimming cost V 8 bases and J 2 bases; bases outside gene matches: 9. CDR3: CASHPTGSRNQPQHF. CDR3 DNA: TGTGCCAGCCACCCGACAGGGAGCCGCAATCAGCCCCAGCATTTT.

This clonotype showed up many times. The CDR3 protein is CASSLSTGRHEQYF. CDR3 coding DNA: TGTGCCAGCAGCTTGTCTACAGGGCGCCACGAGCAGTACTTC. This sequence joins TRBV5-4 and TRBJ2-7; D may be TRBD1 (6 bases). Germline CDR1 SGHNT, CDR2 YYREEE (reference sequence). The V and J ends lost 1 base and 5 bases respectively, with 13 bases between them. The CDR3 is 14 amino acids.

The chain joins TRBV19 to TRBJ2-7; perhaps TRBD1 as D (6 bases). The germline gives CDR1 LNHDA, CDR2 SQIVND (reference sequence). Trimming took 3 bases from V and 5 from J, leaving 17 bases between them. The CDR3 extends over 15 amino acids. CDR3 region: CASSMETGLADEQYF. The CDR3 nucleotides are TGTGCCAGTAGTATGGAGACAGGACTGGCAGACGAGCAGTACTTC.

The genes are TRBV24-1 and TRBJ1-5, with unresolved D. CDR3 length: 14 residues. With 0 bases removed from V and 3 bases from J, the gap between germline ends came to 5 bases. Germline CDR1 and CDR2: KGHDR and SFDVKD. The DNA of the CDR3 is TGTGCCACCAGTGATTTGACGGTCAATCAGCCCCAGCATTTT. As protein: CATSDLTVNQPQHF.

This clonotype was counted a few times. The CDR3 DNA follows: TGTGCCAGCAGCTTAGAGGGTCTGGGCAGCTCCTACGAGCAGTACTTC. It codes for CASSLEGLGSSYEQYF. V is TRBV7-6 and J is TRBJ2-7; D is undetermined. Deletions cut 1 base from V and 0 bases from J, with 13 bases between. The CDR3 contains 16 residues. Germline V CDR1 and CDR2: SGHVS, FNYEAQ.

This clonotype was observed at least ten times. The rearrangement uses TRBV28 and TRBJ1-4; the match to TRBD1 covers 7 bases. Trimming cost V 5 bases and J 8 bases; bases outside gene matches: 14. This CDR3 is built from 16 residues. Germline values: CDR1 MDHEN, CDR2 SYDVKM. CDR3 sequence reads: CASSLTDRADGEKLFF. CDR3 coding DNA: TGTGCCAGCAGTCTTACTGACAGGGCAGATGGCGAAAAACTGTTTTTT.

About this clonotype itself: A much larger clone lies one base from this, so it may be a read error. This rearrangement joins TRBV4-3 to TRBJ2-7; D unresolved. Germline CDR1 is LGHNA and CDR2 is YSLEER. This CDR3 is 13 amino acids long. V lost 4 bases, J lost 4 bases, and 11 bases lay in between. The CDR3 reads CASSRVVTYEQYF. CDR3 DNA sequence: TGCGCCAGCAGCCGAGTTGTTACTTACGAGCAGTACTTC.

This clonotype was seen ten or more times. The CDR3 DNA sequence: TGTGCCAGCAGTTTAGGAGGAATCTCCGAGCAGTACTTC. It translates to CASSLGGISEQYF. The chain couples TRBV28 to TRBJ2-7; D might be TRBD2 (5 bases). The CDR3 spans 13 residues. Germline CDR1 and CDR2: MDHEN and SYDVKM. V was cut by 2 bases and J by 6 bases, with 11 bases left in between. The whole variable domain, filled in from reference TRBV28 and TRBJ2-7, reads DVKVTQSSRYLVKRTGEKVFLECVQDMDHENMFWYRQDPGLGLRLIYFSYDVKMKEKGDIPEGYSVSREKKERFSLILESASTNQTSMYLCASSLGGISEQYFGPGTRLTVT.

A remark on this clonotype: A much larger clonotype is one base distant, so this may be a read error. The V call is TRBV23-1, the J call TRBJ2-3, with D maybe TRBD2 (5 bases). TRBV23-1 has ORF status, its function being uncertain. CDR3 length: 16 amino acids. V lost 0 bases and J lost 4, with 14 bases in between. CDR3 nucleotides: TGCGCCAGCAGTCAATCTGTGCCAGCGGAGGCAGATACGCAGTATTTT. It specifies CASSQSVPAEADTQYF.

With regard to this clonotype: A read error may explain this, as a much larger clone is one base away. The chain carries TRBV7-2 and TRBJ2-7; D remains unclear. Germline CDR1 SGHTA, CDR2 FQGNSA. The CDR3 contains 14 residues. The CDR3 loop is CASSPWPGAYEQCF. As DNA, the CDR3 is TGTGCCAGCAGCCCCTGGCCAGGAGCCTACGAGCAGTGCTTC.

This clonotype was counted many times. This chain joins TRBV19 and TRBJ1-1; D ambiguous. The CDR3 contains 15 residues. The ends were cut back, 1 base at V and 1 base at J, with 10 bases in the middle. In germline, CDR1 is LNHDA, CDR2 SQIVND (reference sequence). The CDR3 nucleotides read TGTGCCAGTAGTATAGCACGACCGACGAACACTGAAGCTTTCTTT. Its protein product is CASSIARPTNTEAFF. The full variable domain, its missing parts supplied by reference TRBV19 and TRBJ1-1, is DGGITQSPKYLFRKEGQNVTLSCEQNLNHDAMYWYRQDPGQGLRLIYYSQIVNDFQKGDIAEGYSVSREKKESFPLTVTSAQKNPTAFYLCASSIARPTNTEAFFGQGTRLTVV.

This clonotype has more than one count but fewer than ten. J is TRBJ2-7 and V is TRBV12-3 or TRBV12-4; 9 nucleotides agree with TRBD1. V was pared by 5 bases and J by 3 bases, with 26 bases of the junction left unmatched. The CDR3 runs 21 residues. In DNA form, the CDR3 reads TGTGCCAGCAGTCCTAAGAACAAAATCGGACAGGGGTCGAAAGGTTACTACGAGCAGTACTTC. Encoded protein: CASSPKNKIGQGSKGYYEQYF.

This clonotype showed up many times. The CDR3 DNA reads as TGTGCCAGCAGCGTCCACAGCTCCTACGAGCAGTACTTC. Its protein product is CASSVHSSYEQYF. The J gene is TRBJ2-7, the V gene TRBV7-6; D unclear. The germline gives CDR1 SGHVS, CDR2 FNYEAQ. V lost 5 bases and J 0 bases, leaving 8 bases between the germline ends. The CDR3 contains 13 residues. Drawing the rest from reference TRBV7-6 and TRBJ2-7, the complete variable domain is GAGVSQSPRYKVTKRGQDVALRCDPISGHVSLYWYRQALGQGPEFLTYFNYEAQQDKSGLPNDRFSAERPEGSISTLTIQRTEQRDSAMYRCASSVHSSYEQYFGPGTRLTVT.

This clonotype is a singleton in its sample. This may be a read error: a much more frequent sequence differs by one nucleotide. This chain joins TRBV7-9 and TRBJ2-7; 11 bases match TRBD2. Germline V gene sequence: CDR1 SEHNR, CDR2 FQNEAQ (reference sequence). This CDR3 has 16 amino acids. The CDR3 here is CASSGLAGGEAYERYF. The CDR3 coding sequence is TGTGCCAGCAGCGGGCTAGCGGGAGGAGAGGCCTACGAGCGGTACTTC.

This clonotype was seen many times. CDR3: CSARDRAGLTDTQYF. The CDR3 nucleotides read TGCAGTGCTAGAGACCGAGCGGGACTCACAGATACGCAGTATTTT. The chain carries TRBV20-1 and TRBJ2-3; 7 nucleotides line up with TRBD2. Germline CDR1 reads DFQATT; CDR2 reads SNEGSKA (reference sequence). The CDR3 length is 15 residues. Unmatched junction bases numbered 5, after V lost 0 bases and J lost 2 bases.

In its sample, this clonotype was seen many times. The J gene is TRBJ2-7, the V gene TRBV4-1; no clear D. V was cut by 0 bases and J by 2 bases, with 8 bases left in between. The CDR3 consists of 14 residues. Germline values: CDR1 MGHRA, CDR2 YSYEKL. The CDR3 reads CASSQDNWAYEQYF. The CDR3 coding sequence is TGCGCCAGCAGCCAAGATAATTGGGCCTACGAGCAGTACTTC.

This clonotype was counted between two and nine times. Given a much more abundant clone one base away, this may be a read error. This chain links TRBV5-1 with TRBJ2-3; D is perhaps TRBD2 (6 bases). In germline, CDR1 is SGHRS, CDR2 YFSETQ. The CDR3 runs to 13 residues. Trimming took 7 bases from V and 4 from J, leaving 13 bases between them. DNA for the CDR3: TGCGCCAGCGGCTACGGGGGTTCAGATACGCAGTATTTT. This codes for CASGYGGSDTQYF.

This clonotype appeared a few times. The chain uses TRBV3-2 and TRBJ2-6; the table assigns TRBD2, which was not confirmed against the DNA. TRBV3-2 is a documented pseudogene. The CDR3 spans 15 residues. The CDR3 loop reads CASSPGLAGANVLTF. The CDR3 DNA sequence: TGTGCCAGCAGCCCCGGACTTGCGGGGGCCAACGTCCTGACTTTC.

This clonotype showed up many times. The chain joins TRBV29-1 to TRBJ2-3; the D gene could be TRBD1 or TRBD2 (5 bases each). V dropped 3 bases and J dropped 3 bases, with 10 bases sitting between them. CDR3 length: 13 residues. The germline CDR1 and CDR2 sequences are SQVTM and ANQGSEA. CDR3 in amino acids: CSVDVGVTDTQYF. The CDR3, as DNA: TGCAGCGTTGACGTGGGGGTGACAGATACGCAGTATTTT.

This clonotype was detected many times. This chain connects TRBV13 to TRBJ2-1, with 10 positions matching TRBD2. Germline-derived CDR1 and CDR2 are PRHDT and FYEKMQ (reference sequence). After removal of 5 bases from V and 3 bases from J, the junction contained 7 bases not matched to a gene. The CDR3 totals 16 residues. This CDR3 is CASSTLAGADYNEQFF. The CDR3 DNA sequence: TGTGCCAGCAGCACCCTAGCGGGGGCCGACTACAATGAGCAGTTCTTC.

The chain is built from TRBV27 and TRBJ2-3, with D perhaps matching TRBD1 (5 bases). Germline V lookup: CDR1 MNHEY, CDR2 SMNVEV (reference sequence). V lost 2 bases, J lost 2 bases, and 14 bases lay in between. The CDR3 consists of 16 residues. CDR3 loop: CASSLAQGTTTDTQYF. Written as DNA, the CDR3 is TGTGCCAGCAGTTTAGCCCAGGGAACGACCACAGATACGCAGTATTTT.

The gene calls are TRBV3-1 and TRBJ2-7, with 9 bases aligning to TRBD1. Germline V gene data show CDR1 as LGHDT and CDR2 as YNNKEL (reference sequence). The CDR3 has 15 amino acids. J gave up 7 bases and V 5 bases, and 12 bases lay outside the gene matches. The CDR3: CASSTRTGVVSEQYF. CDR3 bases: TGTGCCAGCAGCACCCGGACAGGGGTGGTGAGTGAGCAGTACTTC.

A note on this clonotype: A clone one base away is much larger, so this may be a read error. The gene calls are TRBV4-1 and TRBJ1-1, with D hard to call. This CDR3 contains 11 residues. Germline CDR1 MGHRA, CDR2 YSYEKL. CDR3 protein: CASSHNTDAFF. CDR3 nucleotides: TGCGCCAGCAGCCACAACACTGACGCTTTCTTT.

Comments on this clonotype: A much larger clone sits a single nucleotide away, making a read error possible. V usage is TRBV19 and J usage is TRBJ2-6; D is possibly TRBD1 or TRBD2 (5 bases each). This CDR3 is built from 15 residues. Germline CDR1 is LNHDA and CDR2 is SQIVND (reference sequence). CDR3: CASSMSSAGAHVLTF. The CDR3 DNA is TGTGCCAGTAGTATGAGCAGTGCCGGGGCCCACGTCCTGACTTTC.

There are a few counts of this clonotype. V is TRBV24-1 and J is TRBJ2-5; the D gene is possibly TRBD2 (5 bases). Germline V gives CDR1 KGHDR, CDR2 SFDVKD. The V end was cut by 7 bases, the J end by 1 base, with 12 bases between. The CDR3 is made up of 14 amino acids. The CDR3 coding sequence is TGTGCCACCAGCCCGGGGTCGGGCCAAGAGACCCAGTACTTC. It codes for CATSPGSGQETQYF.